The 22 T cell receptor beta chains in this list originate from one sample, sequenced in a study of siplizumab effects on memory and regulatory T cells. TCRdb keeps only in-frame clones here, not all; method: immunoSEQ multiplex PCR. This sample has 57,000 or so clones; 79% occur once, and the top ten carry over 0.4%. Sequencing was carried out using memory CD4+ T cells sorted from blood. The source of these receptors is a human donor in good health.

Only a few counts were recorded for this clone. This sequence joins TRBV2 and TRBJ1-6; 8 bases are shared with TRBD1. The CDR3 totals 14 residues. The germline V gene has CDR1 SNHLY and CDR2 FYNNEI. The V gene end was trimmed by 5 bases and the J gene end by 7 bases; junction bases not matched to a gene: 4. The CDR3 region has the DNA TGTGCCAGCAGTCCTTGGGACAGGAATTCACCCCTCCACTTT. This encodes CASSPWDRNSPLHF.

This chain links TRBV7-9 with TRBJ2-2; possibly TRBD1 or TRBD2 for D (5 bases each). Germline V gene sequence: CDR1 SEHNR, CDR2 FQNEAQ (reference sequence). CDR3 size: 14 residues. Between the trimmed V and J ends, which lost 2 bases and 6 bases, there was a span of 10 bases. CDR3 sequence: CASSLQGRAGELFF. The CDR3 DNA is TGTGCCAGCAGCTTACAGGGACGGGCCGGGGAGCTGTTTTTT.

The chain links TRBV5-1 to TRBJ1-4; 8 nucleotides match TRBD1. The germline gives CDR1 SGHRS, CDR2 YFSETQ. The CDR3 spans 18 residues. J gave up 7 bases and V 0 bases, and 14 bases lay outside the gene matches. The CDR3 DNA follows: TGCGCCAGCAGCTTGGCGGACAGGGCATCCTTAATGGTTGAAAAACTGTTTTTT. Its protein product is CASSLADRASLMVEKLFF.

The CDR3 DNA is TGTGCCAGTAGTTCTAGGGACAGGGCTATTAGCAATCAGCCCCAGCATTTT. As protein: CASSSRDRAISNQPQHF. This chain links TRBV19 with TRBJ1-5, with 9 positions matching TRBD1. Unmatched junction bases numbered 8, after V lost 5 bases and J lost 0 bases. Germline CDR1 is LNHDA and CDR2 is SQIVND (reference sequence). The CDR3 covers 17 residues.

The chain employs TRBV30 and TRBJ1-2; TRBD1 might be the D (5 bases). Per the germline V gene, CDR1 is GTSNPN and CDR2 is SVGIG (reference sequence). Trimming cost V 4 bases and J 4 bases, with 7 bases left between them. The CDR3 is 11 residues long. The CDR3 DNA is TGTGCCTGGACAGGGCTCTATGGCTACACCTTC. It codes for CAWTGLYGYTF.

Only a few counts were recorded for this clone. The chain joins TRBV5-4 to TRBJ2-1; tentatively, D is TRBD2 (5 bases). Trimming removed 0 bases from V and 6 bases from J, with 7 bases in between. The V gene's germline CDR1 is SGHNT and CDR2 YYREEE (reference sequence). The CDR3 has 13 amino acids. The CDR3 reads CASSLASSNEQFF. CDR3 nucleotides: TGTGCCAGCAGCTTGGCTAGCTCCAATGAGCAGTTCTTC.

This sequence joins TRBV19 and TRBJ1-5; D not resolved. The CDR3 length is 18 residues. V lost 1 base and J 0 bases, leaving 16 bases between the germline ends. Germline CDR1 is LNHDA and CDR2 is SQIVND (reference sequence). CDR3 nucleotide sequence: TGTGCCAGTAGTATAGGTATTGGTTCGGCAGCTAGCAATCAGCCCCAGCATTTT. It is translated as CASSIGIGSAASNQPQHF.

The V and J genes are TRBV6-5 and TRBJ1-3, with 7 positions matching TRBD1. The germline gives CDR1 MNHEY, CDR2 SVGAGI. The CDR3 spans 16 residues. The V segment lost 0 bases and the J segment 5 bases; nucleotides outside the gene matches: 7. The CDR3 protein is CASSYSVRGQRNTIYF. The CDR3 bases are TGTGCCAGCAGTTACTCGGTTAGGGGGCAGAGAAACACCATATATTTT.

V and J are TRBV5-1 and TRBJ2-2; 7 positions agree with TRBD2. CDR3 length equals 16 residues. With 2 bases clipped from V and 4 bases from J, the junction kept 8 bases outside the gene matches. In germline, CDR1 is SGHRS, CDR2 YFSETQ. This CDR3 reads CASSLNAGDGTGELFF. The CDR3 coding sequence is TGCGCCAGCAGCTTAAATGCGGGGGATGGCACCGGGGAGCTGTTTTTT.

The chain employs TRBV27 and TRBJ1-4; D might be TRBD1 (5 bases). V was trimmed by 5 bases and J by 8 bases, leaving 18 bases between them. CDR1 MNHEY and CDR2 SMNVEV come from the germline V gene (reference sequence). CDR3 size: 15 residues. As DNA, the CDR3 is TGTGCCAGCAGTCGCGGGGACTCTATCGGCGAAAAACTGTTTTTT. Residues: CASSRGDSIGEKLFF.

The rearrangement joins TRBV4-3 to TRBJ2-6; D gene unclear. Germline loops: CDR1 LGHNA, CDR2 YSLEER. V shed 3 bases and J shed 4 bases, with 4 bases lying between them. CDR3 length: 13 amino acids. CDR3 DNA: TGCGCCAGCAGCCATAGGGGGGCCAACGTCCTGACTTTC. This encodes CASSHRGANVLTF.

This clone was seen just once. V gene TRBV4-2 combines with J gene TRBJ1-2; D is unresolved. Trimming stripped 2 bases from V and 6 bases from J, with 7 bases between. The CDR3 contains 12 residues. From germline, CDR1 is LGHNA and CDR2 YNFKEQ. The CDR3 here is CASSQIGDGYTF. The CDR3 coding sequence is TGTGCCAGCAGCCAAATCGGGGATGGCTACACCTTC.

The chain recombines TRBV9 with TRBJ2-3; TRBD2 is a possible D gene (5 bases). The CDR3 is 14 residues long. The germline gives CDR1 SGDLS, CDR2 YYNGEE. The germline V and J ends were trimmed by 1 base and 2 bases, with 8 bases remaining between them. CDR3 nucleotide sequence: TGTGCCAGCAGCGTAAGCGGATTCACAGATACGCAGTATTTT. Protein: CASSVSGFTDTQYF.

The rearrangement uses TRBV5-1 and TRBJ2-6; D tentatively fits TRBD1 or TRBD2 (5 bases each). The CDR3 covers 16 residues. Trimming removed 6 bases from V and 0 bases from J, with 13 bases in between. Germline CDR1 is SGHRS and CDR2 is YFSETQ. CDR3 coding DNA: TGCGCCAGCACCACGGGGACCTTCTCTGGGGCCAACGTCCTGACTTTC. Protein product: CASTTGTFSGANVLTF.

This clone was detected only a few times. J is TRBJ1-6 and V is TRBV18; D unclear. Trimming took 9 bases from V and 8 from J, leaving 14 bases between them. Germline CDR1 is KGHSH and CDR2 is LQKENI. The length of the CDR3 is 13 residues. The CDR3 region is CARCREQDSPLHF. The CDR3 nucleotides are TGTGCCAGGTGCCGGGAGCAAGATTCACCCCTCCACTTT.

The rearrangement uses TRBV28 and TRBJ2-2; possibly TRBD1 or TRBD2 for D (6 bases each). The CDR3 has 14 amino acids. Trimming took 5 bases from V and 5 from J, leaving 12 bases between them. Germline V gives CDR1 MDHEN, CDR2 SYDVKM. CDR3 DNA sequence: TGTGCCAGCAGTGGGGGGCGTACGACCGGGGAGCTGTTTTTT. Amino acid sequence: CASSGGRTTGELFF.

This chain links TRBV5-5 with TRBJ1-2; TRBD1 matches at 8 bases. The V gene's germline CDR1 is SGHKS and CDR2 YYEKEE (reference sequence). V was clipped by 5 bases and J by 6 bases; unmatched bases: 12. This CDR3 has 15 residues. This chain's CDR3 is CASSSHGQGPNGYTF. For the CDR3, the DNA is TGTGCCAGCAGTTCTCATGGACAGGGCCCCAATGGCTACACCTTC.

The CDR3 spells CASSSRDHHYEQYF. The CDR3 DNA follows: TGCGCCAGCAGCTCCCGGGACCACCACTACGAGCAGTACTTC. The rearrangement uses TRBV5-1 and TRBJ2-7; D might be TRBD1 or TRBD2, each matching 5 bases. CDR3 size: 14 residues. Germline CDR1 SGHRS, CDR2 YFSETQ. Trimming pared 3 bases from V and 3 bases from J, leaving 13 bases between.

The J gene is TRBJ1-1, the V gene TRBV19, with 7 positions matching TRBD1. The CDR3 loop spans 14 amino acids. The V gene end was trimmed by 7 bases and the J gene end by 4 bases; junction bases not matched to a gene: 9. CDR1 is LNHDA, CDR2 SQIVND, per germline (reference sequence). This CDR3 reads CASKEQGLFTEAFF. The CDR3 coding sequence is TGTGCCAGTAAAGAACAGGGGTTATTCACTGAAGCTTTCTTT. The full variable domain, its missing parts supplied by reference TRBV19 and TRBJ1-1, is DGGITQSPKYLFRKEGQNVTLSCEQNLNHDAMYWYRQDPGQGLRLIYYSQIVNDFQKGDIAEGYSVSREKKESFPLTVTSAQKNPTAFYLCASKEQGLFTEAFFGQGTRLTVV.

The V and J genes are TRBV19 and TRBJ2-5; 14 nucleotides line up with TRBD2. The trim removed 6 bases at V and 1 base at J, leaving 1 base unmatched. This CDR3 has 15 amino acids. In germline, CDR1 is LNHDA, CDR2 SQIVND (reference sequence). CDR3 coding DNA: TGTGCCAGTAGGGGGACTAGCGGGGGCCAAGAGACCCAGTACTTC. Amino acids: CASRGTSGGQETQYF.

This clone has only one observation. The CDR3 loop is CASSPLVLGGLDTQYF. As DNA, the CDR3 is TGTGCCAGCTCACCCCTGGTTCTAGGAGGGTTGGATACGCAGTATTTT. This chain uses TRBV18 with TRBJ2-3, with D possibly being TRBD2 (6 bases). The V end was cut by 3 bases, the J end by 6 bases, with 19 bases between. From germline, CDR1 is KGHSH and CDR2 LQKENI. The CDR3 covers 16 residues.

The chain uses TRBV5-1 and TRBJ1-1; no firm D call. Trimming stripped 2 bases from V and 8 bases from J, with 13 bases between. Germline CDR1 reads SGHRS; CDR2 reads YFSETQ. This CDR3 is built from 13 residues. Here the CDR3 DNA reads TGCGCCAGCAGCTTTGACGGCCGGCCCGAAGCTTTCTTT. This encodes CASSFDGRPEAFF. Complete variable domain (other parts from reference TRBV5-1 and TRBJ1-1): KAGVTQTPRYLIKTRGQQVTLSCSPISGHRSVSWYQQTPGQGLQFLFEYFSETQRNKGNFPGRFSGRQFSNSRSEMNVSTLELGDSALYLCASSFDGRPEAFFGQGTRLTVV.